The 3 T cell receptor beta chains below come from one sample, sequenced in a study of T-cell memory formation after mild COVID-19. Via MiXCR, TCRdb re-called the 5' RACE reads, giving one row per CDR3 protein. The sample holds under 250,000 distinct CDR3 sequences, less than 20% seen once. Sequences were obtained from PBMCs or a T cell subset sorted from them (not recorded which). The receptors were sampled from an adult woman who had mild COVID-19 (a few samples of this study predate the infection). Cell type and time point are not known.

This clonotype was observed many times. The V call is TRBV5-1, the J call TRBJ2-5; no clear D gene. V gave up 1 base and J gave up 5 bases, with 9 bases separating them. The CDR3 totals 13 residues. The germline CDR1 and CDR2 sequences are SGHRS and YFSETQ. This CDR3 is CASSLRQQETQYF. CDR3 DNA sequence: TGCGCCAGCAGCTTGCGGCAGCAGGAGACCCAGTACTTC.

This clonotype was observed a handful of times. J is TRBJ2-7 and V is TRBV19, with D perhaps TRBD2 (6 bases). Germline assignment: CDR1 LNHDA and CDR2 SQIVND (reference sequence). The CDR3 totals 15 residues. Deletions cut 7 bases from V and 3 bases from J, with 19 bases between. The CDR3 is CASKSTGENLYEQYF. CDR3 coding DNA: TGTGCCAGTAAGTCCACGGGAGAAAACCTCTACGAGCAGTACTTC. Full variable domain (remainder filled in from reference TRBV19 and TRBJ2-7): DGGITQSPKYLFRKEGQNVTLSCEQNLNHDAMYWYRQDPGQGLRLIYYSQIVNDFQKGDIAEGYSVSREKKESFPLTVTSAQKNPTAFYLCASKSTGENLYEQYFGPGTRLTVT.

The CDR3 DNA reads TGCGCCAGCAGCTTACAGGGAGGGGGGACTGAAGCTTTCTTT. Translating gives CASSLQGGGTEAFF. This sequence joins TRBV5-1 and TRBJ1-1, with a weak D call TRBD1 (6 bases). The CDR3 has 14 amino acids. The V and J ends lost 2 bases and 5 bases respectively, with 13 bases between them. CDR1 SGHRS and CDR2 YFSETQ come from the germline V gene.